These 3 T cell receptor beta chains came from one sample sequenced in a study of CD8 T cells in ankylosing spondylitis. TCRdb processed the 5' RACE reads anew with MiXCR; each CDR3 protein has one entry. The profile covers about 36,000 distinct CDR3 sequences, with about 10% appearing a single time and around 21% taken by the ten largest. The sample consisted of synovial fluid, either unsorted or a sorted T cell fraction (not recorded which). Receptors originate from a male donor with ankylosing spondylitis.

CDR3 in DNA: TGTGCCAGCAGCCCAATAGCGGGAGGGAGCACAGATACGCAGTATTTT. As protein: CASSPIAGGSTDTQYF. J is TRBJ2-3 and V is TRBV7-2; TRBD2 matches at 11 bases. This CDR3 is built from 16 residues. The germline gives CDR1 SGHTA, CDR2 FQGNSA. Unmatched junction bases numbered 4, after V lost 5 bases and J lost 0 bases.

This clonotype was detected ten times or more. The chain joins TRBV7-2 to TRBJ2-7, with TRBD2 matching 7 bases. V lost 3 bases and J lost 6; bases outside the gene matches: 8. From germline, CDR1 is SGHTA and CDR2 FQGNSA. The CDR3 is 14 residues long. CDR3 in amino acids: CASSFGGKLAEQYF. DNA for the CDR3: TGTGCCAGCAGCTTCGGGGGGAAACTGGCCGAGCAGTACTTC.

This clonotype was seen repeatedly, ten times or more. The chain links TRBV5-5 to TRBJ2-1, with D perhaps TRBD1 (5 bases). The CDR3 has 16 residues. V lost 0 bases to trimming and J lost 4 bases, with 14 bases between them. Germline V gene sequence: CDR1 SGHKS, CDR2 YYEKEE (reference sequence). CDR3 in amino acids: CASSLAEAGKYNEQFF. In DNA, the CDR3 is TGTGCCAGCAGCTTGGCCGAGGCAGGGAAATACAATGAGCAGTTCTTC.